This entry describes one TCR beta chain. There are many counts of this clonotype. Its antigen is unknown. Base qualities are not provided; no much larger clone lies one nucleotide away. The TCR beta CDR3 regions were amplified from RNA transcripts. The first round of RT-PCR for the TCR CDR3 was performed with the HTBI primer set and the Qiagen OneStep RT-PCR kit. Libraries were constructed in a second round of multiplex PCR, after which size selection and purification were performed. The libraries were sequenced on an Illumina HiSeq2000 using paired-end 100 bp reads. From the authors' description of their analysis: SOAPnuke was used to process the raw data, throwing out any read that contained adapters or uncalled bases, had a mean Phred below 15, or lacked an exact constant-primer or identifier match. COPE v1.2.5 was used to merge the high-quality paired reads, and each unique nucleotide sequence was defined as a clonotype. MiTCR v1.1 was used to align clonotypes to the IMGT TRBV, TRBD and TRBJ reference segments. The analysis included only V-J combinations with a frequency above 0.0001, which together covered around 99% of the repertoires. The TCS score was defined as F50 (clonal expansion) divided by E x V (chaos), with BLOSUM62-based TCRdist calculated between CDR3 peptides within each V-J. Welch's t-statistics and random forest reduced around 510 V-J features to 13, which were used in a naive Bayes classifier (R e1071). Using fastp at Q25 and MiXCR, TCRdb reprocessed the public reads and kept productive beta chains. Duplicate CDR3 protein sequences are folded into a single record with the most common DNA and genes. TCRdb's processing, not the authors' own work, is the source of the V and J calls. Within this sample are a few hundred thousand distinct CDR3 sequences, with approximately 15% of them counted one time only. The ten biggest clones cover around a fifth of the sample.

Deletion took 3 bases off V and 10 bases off J, with a span of 18 bases between the germline ends. The germline V gene specifies MDHEN as CDR1 and SYDVKM as CDR2. There are 14 amino acids in the CDR3, from cysteine to phenylalanine inclusive. The only DNA kept is the CDR3, 42 bases in frame from the first base. The data stem from a study of T cells in Graves' hyperthyroidism and ophthalmopathy (dated by TCRdb to about 2019). Background on the whole study: Peripheral blood samples were taken at initial diagnosis, before any treatment was given. Prospective prediction of ophthalmopathy was tested in an independent validation cohort consisting of some 18 hyperthyroidism patients and over 15 patients who later progressed to ophthalmopathy. A discovery cohort of about a hundred patients, roughly 43 with Graves' ophthalmopathy and approximately 55 with stable Graves' hyperthyroidism, was used to find distinguishing TCR V-J signatures. The approximately 90 discovery patients were divided at random into training and test sets in a 7:3 ratio. Once sampling was done, hyperthyroidism patients were given methimazole at a starting dose of 30 mg daily, whereas ophthalmopathy patients were given high-dose intravenous methylprednisolone. In addition, the study compared T-cell repertoires in thyroid tissue and in blood from a handful of Graves' hyperthyroidism patients. The paper reports TCR Vbeta CDR3 sequencing of some 140 peripheral blood samples: 43 ophthalmopathy, roughly 80 hyperthyroidism and around 17 progressor patients.

Results the study describes overall, beyond this receptor: In validation, progression to ophthalmopathy was predicted by the model with nearly 71% sensitivity and about 72% specificity, a median of roughly six months before onset. Most expanded thyroid clonotypes (frequency above 0.001) were also detected in blood, suggesting blood repertoires may reflect thyroid immune responses. In cross-validation, a model built on a 13 V-J signature told ophthalmopathy apart from stable hyperthyroidism with roughly 87% sensitivity and roughly 82% specificity, and in testing the same model reached 80%/75%. No statistical method was used to fix the sample size in advance, and group allocation was not hidden from the investigators.

In the ophthalmopathy patients, disease was moderately to severely active, with a Clinical Activity Score of 3 or more, a NOSPECS grade of 4 or more, and a duration of less than 3 months. The study excluded patients with uncontrolled infections, other autoimmune diseases, pregnancy or lactation. Diagnoses were based on clinical symptoms, serum thyroxine and TRAb, thyroid ultrasound and orbital computed tomography. PBMCs were separated from 7.5 to 10 ml of fresh peripheral blood using Ficoll-Paque density gradient centrifugation. Total RNA was extracted with Trizol reagent, and quality was checked on an Agilent 2100 Bioanalyzer.

This TCR came from a woman younger than 45 with Graves' ophthalmopathy. Recombination linked TRBV28 to TRBJ1-1; the D segment cannot be called with confidence. Sequenced material: blood. The DNA sequence reads TGTGCCAGCAGTTTCCGCGGCCCCGGGCCGGGAGCTTTCTTT. It translates to CASSFRGPGPGAFF.